This is a list of T cell receptor beta chains from one sample in a study of CD8 T cells in ankylosing spondylitis. TCRdb used MiXCR to reprocess the 5' RACE reads, holding one entry per CDR3 protein. Among 150,000 to 200,000 distinct CDR3 sequences listed, roughly 12% were seen once. The source material was blood, either unsorted or a sorted T cell fraction (not recorded which). Receptors originate from a male donor with ankylosing spondylitis or in good health (not recorded which). The CDR3 runs from the conserved cysteine through the conserved F or W. D genes are given only for firm matches. The size entry is marked missing in some rows and otherwise reads once, few, many or a size class.

clone size	D gene	V gene	J gene	CDR3 length	CDR3 protein	CDR3 DNA
.	TRBD2	TRBV7-8	TRBJ2-1	16	CASSFSTSGRSNEQFF	TGTGCCAGCAGCTTTAGTACTAGCGGGAGGAGTAATGAGCAGTTCTTC
many	.	TRBV19	TRBJ2-7	13	CASSHRRSYEQYF	TGTGCCAGTAGTCATCGCCGCTCCTACGAGCAGTACTTC
many	TRBD2	TRBV20-1	TRBJ2-1	15	CSARDLAGGYNEQFF	TGCAGTGCTAGAGATTTAGCGGGAGGGTACAATGAGCAGTTCTTC
many	TRBD1	TRBV20-1	TRBJ1-3	19	CSARDPGGTGNVPGNTIYF	TGCAGTGCTAGAGACCCTGGTGGGACAGGGAACGTCCCTGGAAACACCATATATTTT
many	.	TRBV6-1	TRBJ1-5	15	CASKETPGVNQPQHF	TGTGCCAGCAAGGAAACCCCAGGGGTCAATCAGCCCCAGCATTTT
many	.	TRBV5-1	TRBJ1-1	13	CASSKEGVTEAFF	TGCGCCAGCAGCAAGGAAGGGGTCACTGAAGCTTTCTTT
many	TRBD1	TRBV28	TRBJ2-3	17	CASSLPRTGPRTDTQYF	TGTGCCAGCAGTTTACCCCGGACAGGGCCCCGCACAGATACGCAGTATTTT
once	.	TRBV5-1	TRBJ1-6	15	CASSLGRERNSPLHF	TGCGCCAGCAGCTTGGGACGGGAGAGAAATTCACCCCTCCACTTT
many	TRBD1	TRBV9	TRBJ2-1	15	CASSAGTASYNEQFF	TGTGCCAGCAGCGCCGGGACAGCCTCCTACAATGAGCAGTTCTTC
.	.	TRBV7-7	TRBJ2-1	12	CASSETRGEQFF	TGTGCCAGCAGCGAGACTAGGGGTGAGCAGTTCTTC
.	.	TRBV7-9	TRBJ2-5	14	CASSAQRMQETQYF	TGTGCCAGCAGCGCGCAAAGGATGCAAGAGACCCAGTACTTC
many	TRBD2	TRBV20-1	TRBJ2-7	13	CSARVAGSYEQYF	TGCAGTGCTAGAGTAGCGGGAAGTTACGAGCAGTACTTC
.	.	TRBV11-2	TRBJ2-7	14	CASSLEAGRLEQYF	TGTGCCAGCAGCTTAGAAGCGGGTAGACTCGAGCAGTACTTC
many	.	TRBV15	TRBJ2-6	18	CATSRVLGTRLGANVLTF	TGTGCCACCAGCAGAGTACTGGGTACTAGACTTGGGGCCAACGTCCTGACTTTC
.	.	TRBV14	TRBJ2-7	15	CASSQDSQWFGEQYF	TGTGCCAGCAGCCAAGACTCCCAATGGTTCGGCGAGCAGTACTTC
once	.	TRBV6-5	TRBJ1-1	16	CASSSRASVENTEAFF	TGTGCCAGCAGTTCGCGGGCCTCGGTGGAGAACACTGAAGCTTTCTTT
many	.	TRBV20-1	TRBJ2-5	13	CSAGTENQETQYF	TGCAGTGCTGGGACGGAGAACCAAGAGACCCAGTACTTC
few	.	TRBV12-3/TRBV12-4	TRBJ1-1	14	CASRGPEEGTEAFF	TGTGCCAGCAGGGGGCCCGAGGAGGGCACTGAAGCTTTCTTT
.	.	TRBV20-1	TRBJ1-1	18	CSARDQRPSIDMNTETFF	TGCAGTGCTAGAGATCAGCGTCCGAGTATTGACATGAACACTGAAACTTTCTTT
many	.	TRBV28	TRBJ2-2	17	CASSSTSGTFNTGELFF	TGTGCCAGCAGTTCAACATCCGGGACCTTTAACACCGGGGAGCTGTTTTTT
many	.	TRBV15	TRBJ2-3	13	CATNRDTRDTQYF	TGTGCCACCAACCGGGACACAAGAGATACGCAGTATTTT
many	.	TRBV6-2/TRBV6-3	TRBJ2-2	14	CASRSGANTGELFF	TGTGCCAGCAGGAGTGGGGCGAACACCGGGGAGCTGTTTTTT
many	.	TRBV12-5	TRBJ1-5	13	CASGEGGAQPQHF	TGTGCTAGTGGAGAGGGAGGGGCTCAGCCCCAGCATTTT
few	.	TRBV27	TRBJ1-1	16	CASSSYRADLNTEAFF	TGTGCCAGCAGTTCCTACAGGGCCGACTTGAACACTGAAGCTTTCTTT
many	.	TRBV5-1	TRBJ2-5	14	CASSLAVIQETQYF	TGCGCCAGCAGCTTGGCGGTGATCCAAGAGACCCAGTACTTC
few	TRBD1	TRBV6-1	TRBJ2-2	15	CAGKTGGSNTGELFF	TGTGCCGGAAAGACAGGGGGTTCAAACACCGGGGAGCTGTTTTTT
few	.	TRBV29-1	TRBJ2-3	13	CSVVPGRTDTQYF	TGCAGCGTTGTCCCGGGGAGGACAGATACGCAGTATTTT
few	TRBD1	TRBV3-1	TRBJ2-1	17	CASSRDRTDRVLNEQFF	TGTGCCAGCAGCCGAGATCGAACGGACAGGGTGCTAAATGAGCAGTTCTTC
many	TRBD2	TRBV11-3	TRBJ2-3	18	CASSSTAVAGATRNTQYF	TGTGCCAGCAGCTCCACGGCGGTAGCGGGGGCGACAAGGAATACGCAGTATTTT
many	TRBD1	TRBV5-1	TRBJ1-1	15	CASSFRQGGHTEAFF	TGCGCCAGCAGCTTTCGACAGGGGGGGCACACTGAAGCTTTCTTT
few	TRBD2	TRBV9	TRBJ2-6	19	CASSPFHRGGGPGANVLTF	TGTGCCAGCAGCCCATTCCACCGGGGGGGAGGGCCTGGGGCCAACGTCCTGACTTTC
.	.	TRBV7-9	TRBJ2-3	12	CASSSVGDTQYF	TGTGCCAGCAGCTCGGTGGGAGATACGCAGTATTTT
few	.	TRBV6-2/TRBV6-3	TRBJ1-5	16	CASSGARGVRNQPQHF	TGTGCCAGCAGTGGGGCCAGGGGCGTTCGCAATCAGCCCCAGCATTTT
.	.	TRBV7-6	TRBJ2-7	15	CASSLEQVPTYEQYF	TGTGCCAGCAGCTTAGAGCAGGTTCCTACCTACGAGCAGTACTTC
many	.	TRBV5-1	TRBJ1-2	15	CASSAGTGINYGYTF	TGCGCCAGCAGCGCCGGAACAGGAATCAACTATGGCTACACCTTC
many	.	TRBV6-5	TRBJ2-7	11	CASRMGYEQYF	TGTGCCAGCAGGATGGGCTACGAGCAGTACTTC
many	.	TRBV10-3	TRBJ2-2	14	CASSGHSSTGELFF	TGTGCCAGCTCGGGACACTCGAGCACCGGGGAGCTGTTTTTT
many	TRBD1	TRBV6-5	TRBJ2-7	12	CASSRTGVEQYF	TGTGCCAGCAGCAGGACAGGGGTCGAGCAGTACTTC
many	.	TRBV29-1	TRBJ2-3	10	CSVGQDTQYF	TGCAGCGTAGGACAAGATACGCAGTATTTT
.	TRBD2	TRBV24-1	TRBJ2-1	14	CATSDSAGKEEQFF	TGTGCCACCAGTGATTCAGCGGGGAAGGAGGAGCAGTTCTTC
few	.	TRBV5-6	TRBJ2-2	14	CASSLVTNTGELFF	TGTGCCAGCAGCTTGGTAACTAACACCGGGGAGCTGTTTTTT
many	.	TRBV5-1	TRBJ2-1	15	CASSFGGGGANEQFF	TGCGCCAGCAGCTTTGGGGGAGGCGGCGCGAATGAGCAGTTCTTC
.	.	TRBV6-1	TRBJ2-2	15	CGSSPHDGNTGELFF	TGTGGCAGCAGTCCCCACGACGGGAACACCGGGGAGCTGTTTTTT
.	.	TRBV6-8	TRBJ2-7	13	CASSAGLSYEQYF	TGTGCCAGCAGCGCAGGGTTGAGCTACGAGCAGTACTTC
many	.	TRBV6-6	TRBJ2-1	13	CASSHHTYNEQFF	TGTGCCAGCAGTCACCATACCTACAATGAGCAGTTCTTC
many	TRBD2	TRBV6-2/TRBV6-3	TRBJ2-3	18	CASSSWTSGSVGTDTQYF	TGTGCCAGCAGTTCTTGGACTAGCGGGAGCGTCGGCACAGATACGCAGTATTTT
many	TRBD1	TRBV5-1	TRBJ1-1	13	CASRIQGSTEAFF	TGCGCCAGCAGGATACAGGGGAGCACTGAAGCTTTCTTT
many	TRBD1	TRBV7-6	TRBJ2-2	14	CASSLQGAVGELFF	TGTGCCAGCAGCTTACAGGGGGCGGTCGGGGAGCTGTTTTTT
many	.	TRBV7-6	TRBJ2-7	14	CASSLGFSSYEQYF	TGTGCCAGCAGCTTGGGCTTTAGCTCCTACGAGCAGTACTTC
many	TRBD1	TRBV10-2	TRBJ1-5	13	CASGTGINQPQHF	TGCGCCAGCGGGACAGGGATCAATCAGCCCCAGCATTTT
.	.	TRBV6-1	TRBJ1-3	16	CASSLDTGSGGNTIYF	TGTGCCAGCAGCCTAGACACAGGGTCCGGCGGAAACACCATATATTTT
many	.	TRBV25-1	TRBJ2-5	14	CASSENNFQETQYF	TGTGCCAGCAGTGAGAACAACTTCCAAGAGACCCAGTACTTC
many	TRBD2	TRBV7-2	TRBJ2-5	17	CASSLVPRGAAQETQYF	TGTGCCAGCAGCTTAGTTCCGCGGGGGGCCGCTCAAGAGACCCAGTACTTC
.	.	TRBV11-2	TRBJ1-6	14	CASSLRFYNSPLHF	TGTGCCAGCAGCTTACGCTTCTATAATTCACCCCTCCACTTT
many	.	TRBV7-8	TRBJ2-1	14	CASSLLAIYNEQFF	TGTGCCAGCAGCTTACTAGCAATTTACAATGAGCAGTTCTTC
.	.	TRBV20-1	TRBJ2-1	15	CSARDRTAYMNEQFF	TGCAGTGCTAGAGATCGAACAGCCTATATGAATGAGCAGTTCTTC
many	.	TRBV20-1	TRBJ2-5	12	CSARTHQETQYF	TGCAGTGCTAGAACCCACCAAGAGACCCAGTACTTC
many	TRBD1	TRBV20-1	TRBJ1-2	14	CSANSGTANYGYTF	TGCAGTGCTAACTCCGGGACAGCTAACTATGGCTACACCTTC
many	TRBD1	TRBV5-1	TRBJ2-3	15	CASSLGQGEADTQYF	TGCGCCAGCAGCCTGGGACAGGGAGAAGCCGATACGCAGTATTTT